These 9 T cell receptor beta chains were all obtained from the same sample, sequenced in a study of chemoradiotherapy in HPV16-positive cancers. The assay was immunoSEQ multiplex PCR, and TCRdb's table has in-frame clones only and misses some. The sample lists 20,000 to 30,000 clones, roughly 95% occurring once. The specimen was taken from a patient who underwent chemoradiotherapy. These receptors all come from a human donor with HPV-associated anogenital cancer.

This chain's CDR3 is CASSSDPAAETQYF. The CDR3 DNA follows: TGCGCCAGCAGCTCTGACCCGGCGGCAGAGACCCAGTACTTC. This sequence joins TRBV5-1 and TRBJ2-5; D call uncertain. Germline V gene sequence: CDR1 SGHRS, CDR2 YFSETQ. This CDR3 region has 14 residues. Deletions cut 3 bases from V and 4 bases from J, with 13 bases between.

J is TRBJ2-6 and V is TRBV5-6, with D perhaps TRBD2 (5 bases). Trimming pared 2 bases from V and 0 bases from J, leaving 6 bases between. The CDR3 has 15 residues. Germline loops: CDR1 SGHDT, CDR2 YYEEEE. The DNA for the CDR3 is TGTGCCAGCAGCTTTCGGGGCTCTGGGGCCAACGTCCTGACTTTC. The encoded protein is CASSFRGSGANVLTF. Drawing the rest from reference TRBV5-6 and TRBJ2-6, the complete variable domain is DAGVTQSPTHLIKTRGQQVTLRCSPKSGHDTVSWYQQALGQGPQFIFQYYEEEERQRGNFPDRFSGHQFPNYSSELNVNALLLGDSALYLCASSFRGSGANVLTFGAGSRLTVL.

The J gene is TRBJ2-1, the V gene TRBV6-5, with 8 bases fitting TRBD1. V was pared by 6 bases and J by 2 bases, with 3 bases of the junction left unmatched. The germline gives CDR1 MNHEY, CDR2 SVGAGI. CDR3 size: 14 residues. The CDR3, as DNA: TGTGCCAGCAGGACAGGGGTCCCCTACAATGAGCAGTTCTTC. Its translation is CASRTGVPYNEQFF.

V gene TRBV4-2 combines with J gene TRBJ1-1; TRBD1 agrees at 12 bases. Germline V CDR1 and CDR2: LGHNA, YNFKEQ. Unmatched junction bases numbered 8, after V lost 8 bases and J lost 4 bases. The CDR3 spans 15 residues. The CDR3 region is CASGGTGGLGTEAFF. DNA of the CDR3: TGTGCCAGCGGCGGGACAGGGGGCCTGGGCACTGAAGCTTTCTTT.

The chain recombines TRBV6-5 with TRBJ1-6; D unclear. Germline values: CDR1 MNHEY, CDR2 SVGAGI. The ends were cut back, 2 bases at V and 8 bases at J, with 7 bases in the middle. CDR3 size: 13 residues. Written as DNA, the CDR3 is TGTGCCAGCAGTTACAGCCCTGATTCACCCCTCCACTTT. It encodes CASSYSPDSPLHF.

The chain employs TRBV29-1 and TRBJ1-1, with D tentatively TRBD1 (5 bases). Trimming left V 5 bases short and J 7 bases short, with 14 bases between. The CDR3 runs 12 residues. Looked up from germline, CDR1 is SQVTM and CDR2 is ANQGSEA. The CDR3 loop is CSVREGISEAFF. In nucleotides, the CDR3 is TGCAGCGTTAGGGAGGGGATCAGTGAAGCTTTCTTT. Variable domain in full (rest from reference TRBV29-1 and TRBJ1-1): SAVISQKPSRDICQRGTSLTIQCQVDSQVTMMFWYRQQPGQSLTLIATANQGSEATYESGFVIDKFPISRPNLTFSTLTVSNMSPEDSSIYLCSVREGISEAFFGQGTRLTVV.

This clone was recorded only once. The J gene is TRBJ2-1, the V gene TRBV7-3, with D perhaps assigned TRBD1 or TRBD2 (5 bases each). The germline V and J ends were trimmed by 4 bases and 9 bases, with 19 bases remaining between them. There are 15 residues in the CDR3. Germline CDR1 SGHTA, CDR2 FQGTGA. Here the CDR3 reads CASSYTGRAVVEQFF. The CDR3 bases are TGTGCCAGCAGCTACACGGGGCGGGCGGTCGTTGAGCAGTTCTTC.

CDR3 nucleotides: TGTGCCAGCAGTGAGCTAGAGGGAGAGACCCAGTACTTC. This sequence encodes CASSELEGETQYF. This chain joins TRBV2 and TRBJ2-5, with a weak D call TRBD2 (5 bases). Trimming removed 3 bases from V and 4 bases from J, with 9 bases in between. The length of the CDR3 is 13 residues. Germline V CDR1 and CDR2: SNHLY, FYNNEI.

The gene calls are TRBV19 and TRBJ2-4, with 10 bases lining up with TRBD1. Germline V CDR1 and CDR2: LNHDA, SQIVND (reference sequence). CDR3 length: 15 amino acids. The ends lost 4 bases at V and 6 bases at J; junction bases unmatched: 6. This chain's CDR3 is CASSTPTGGSNIQYF. The DNA for the CDR3 is TGTGCCAGTAGTACTCCGACAGGGGGCTCAAACATTCAGTACTTC.